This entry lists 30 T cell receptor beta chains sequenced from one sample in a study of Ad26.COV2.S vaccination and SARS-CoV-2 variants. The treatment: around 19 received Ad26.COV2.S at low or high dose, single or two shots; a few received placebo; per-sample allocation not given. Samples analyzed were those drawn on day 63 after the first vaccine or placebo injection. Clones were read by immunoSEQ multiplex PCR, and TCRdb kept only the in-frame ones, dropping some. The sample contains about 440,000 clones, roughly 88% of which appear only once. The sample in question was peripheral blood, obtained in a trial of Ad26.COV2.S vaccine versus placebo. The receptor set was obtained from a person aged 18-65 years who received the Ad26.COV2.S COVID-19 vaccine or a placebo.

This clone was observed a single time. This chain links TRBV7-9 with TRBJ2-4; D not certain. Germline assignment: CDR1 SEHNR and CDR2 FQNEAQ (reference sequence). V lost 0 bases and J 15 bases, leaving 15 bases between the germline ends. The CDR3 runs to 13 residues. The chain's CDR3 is CASSLAGEAKAYF. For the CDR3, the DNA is TGTGCCAGCAGCTTAGCGGGCGAAGCCAAGGCGTACTTC.

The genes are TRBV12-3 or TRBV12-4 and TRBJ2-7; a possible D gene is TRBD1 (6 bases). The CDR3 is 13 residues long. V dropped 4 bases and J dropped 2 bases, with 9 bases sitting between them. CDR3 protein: CASSYRVAYEQYF. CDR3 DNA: TGTGCCAGCAGTTACAGGGTCGCCTACGAGCAGTACTTC.

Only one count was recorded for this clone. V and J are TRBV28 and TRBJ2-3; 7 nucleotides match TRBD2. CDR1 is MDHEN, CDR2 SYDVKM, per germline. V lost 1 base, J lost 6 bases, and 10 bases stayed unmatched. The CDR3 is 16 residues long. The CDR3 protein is CASSLSLAGVGDTQYF. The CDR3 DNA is TGTGCCAGCAGTTTATCCCTCGCGGGAGTAGGGGATACGCAGTATTTT.

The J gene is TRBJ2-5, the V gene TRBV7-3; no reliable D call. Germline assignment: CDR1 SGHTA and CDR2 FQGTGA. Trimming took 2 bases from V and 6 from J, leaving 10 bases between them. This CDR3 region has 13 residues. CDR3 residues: CASSLQPAQTQYF. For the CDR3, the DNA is TGTGCCAGCAGCTTACAGCCAGCACAGACCCAGTACTTC.

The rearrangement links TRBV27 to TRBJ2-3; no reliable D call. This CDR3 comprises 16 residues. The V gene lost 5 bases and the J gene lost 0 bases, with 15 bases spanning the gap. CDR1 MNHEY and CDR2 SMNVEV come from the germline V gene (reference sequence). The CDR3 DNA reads TGTGCCAGCAGTCCGGTCCTTCCTTCTAGCACAGATACGCAGTATTTT. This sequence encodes CASSPVLPSSTDTQYF.

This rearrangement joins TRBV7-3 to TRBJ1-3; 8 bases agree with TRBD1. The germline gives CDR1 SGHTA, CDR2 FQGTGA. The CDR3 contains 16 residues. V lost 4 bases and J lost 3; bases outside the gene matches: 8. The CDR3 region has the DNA TGTGCCAGCAGCTCGACTAGACAGGGGTTTGGAAACACCATATATTTT. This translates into CASSSTRQGFGNTIYF.

CDR3: CAWSVGTSGNTIYF. The CDR3 DNA follows: TGTGCCTGGAGTGTGGGCACCTCTGGAAACACCATATATTTT. J is TRBJ1-3 and V is TRBV30; D ambiguous. Trimming took off 0 bases at V and 0 bases at J, with 6 bases between the two ends. The germline gives CDR1 GTSNPN, CDR2 SVGIG (reference sequence). The CDR3 extends over 14 amino acids.

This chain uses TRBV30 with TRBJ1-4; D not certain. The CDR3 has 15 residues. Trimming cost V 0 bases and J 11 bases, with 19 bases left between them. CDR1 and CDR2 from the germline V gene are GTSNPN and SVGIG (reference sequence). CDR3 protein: CAWSVGRTGGVKLFF. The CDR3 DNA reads TGTGCCTGGAGTGTAGGTAGGACGGGAGGTGTGAAACTGTTTTTT.

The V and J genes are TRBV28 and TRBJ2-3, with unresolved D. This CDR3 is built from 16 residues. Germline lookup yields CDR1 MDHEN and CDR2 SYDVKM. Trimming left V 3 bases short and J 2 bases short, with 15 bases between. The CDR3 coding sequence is TGTGCCAGCAGTTTTGCCCTAGGGTCCCCCACAGATACGCAGTATTTT. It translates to CASSFALGSPTDTQYF.

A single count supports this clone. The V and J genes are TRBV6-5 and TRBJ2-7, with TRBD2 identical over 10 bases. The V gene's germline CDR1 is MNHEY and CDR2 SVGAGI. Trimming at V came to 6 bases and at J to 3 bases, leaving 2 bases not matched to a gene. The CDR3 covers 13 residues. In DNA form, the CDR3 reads TGTGCCAGCAGGACTAGCGGGTACTACGAGCAGTACTTC. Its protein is CASRTSGYYEQYF.

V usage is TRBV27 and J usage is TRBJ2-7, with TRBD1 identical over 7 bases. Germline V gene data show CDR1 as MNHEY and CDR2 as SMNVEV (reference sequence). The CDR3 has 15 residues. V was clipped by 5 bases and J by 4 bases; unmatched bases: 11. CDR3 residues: CASSPSGDRPYEQYF. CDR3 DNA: TGTGCCAGCAGTCCATCTGGGGACAGACCGTACGAGCAGTACTTC.

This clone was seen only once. CDR3 DNA sequence: TGTGCCAGTAGGCCGATGACAGGCCGAGGGGGGACCGGGGAGCTGTTTTTT. Its translation is CASRPMTGRGGTGELFF. V is TRBV19 and J is TRBJ2-2; D possibly uses TRBD1 or TRBD2 (6 bases each). Per the germline V gene, CDR1 is LNHDA and CDR2 is SQIVND (reference sequence). Trimming stripped 6 bases from V and 5 bases from J, with 22 bases between. The CDR3 has 17 amino acids. Supplemented by reference TRBV19 and TRBJ2-2, the full variable domain reads DGGITQSPKYLFRKEGQNVTLSCEQNLNHDAMYWYRQDPGQGLRLIYYSQIVNDFQKGDIAEGYSVSREKKESFPLTVTSAQKNPTAFYLCASRPMTGRGGTGELFFGEGSRLTVL.

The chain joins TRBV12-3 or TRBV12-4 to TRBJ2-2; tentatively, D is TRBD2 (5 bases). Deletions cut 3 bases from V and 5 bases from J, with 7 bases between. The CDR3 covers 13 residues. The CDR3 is CASSFVATGELFF. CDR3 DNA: TGTGCCAGCAGTTTCGTAGCGACCGGGGAGCTGTTTTTT.

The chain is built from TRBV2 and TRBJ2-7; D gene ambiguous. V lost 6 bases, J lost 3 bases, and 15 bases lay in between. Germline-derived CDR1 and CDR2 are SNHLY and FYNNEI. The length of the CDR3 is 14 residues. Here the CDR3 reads CASRLERLLYEQYF. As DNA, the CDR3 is TGTGCCAGCAGGCTCGAACGACTCCTCTACGAGCAGTACTTC.

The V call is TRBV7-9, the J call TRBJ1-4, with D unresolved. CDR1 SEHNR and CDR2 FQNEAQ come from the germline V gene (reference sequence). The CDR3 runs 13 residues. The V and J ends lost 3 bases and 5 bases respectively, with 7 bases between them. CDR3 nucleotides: TGTGCCAGCAGCTTCATGGGGAATGAAAAACTGTTTTTT. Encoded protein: CASSFMGNEKLFF.

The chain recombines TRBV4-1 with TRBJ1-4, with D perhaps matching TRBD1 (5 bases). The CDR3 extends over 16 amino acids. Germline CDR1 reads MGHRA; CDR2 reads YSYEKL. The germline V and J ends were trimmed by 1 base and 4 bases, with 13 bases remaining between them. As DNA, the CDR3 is TGCGCCAGCAGCCAAGTGGGGGGACTCCTTAATGAAAAACTGTTTTTT. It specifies CASSQVGGLLNEKLFF.

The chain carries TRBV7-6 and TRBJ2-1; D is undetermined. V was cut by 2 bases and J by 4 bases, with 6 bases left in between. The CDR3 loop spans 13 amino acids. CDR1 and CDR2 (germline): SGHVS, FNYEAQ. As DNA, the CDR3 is TGTGCCAGCAGCTTACGCAGTTACAATGAGCAGTTCTTC. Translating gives CASSLRSYNEQFF.

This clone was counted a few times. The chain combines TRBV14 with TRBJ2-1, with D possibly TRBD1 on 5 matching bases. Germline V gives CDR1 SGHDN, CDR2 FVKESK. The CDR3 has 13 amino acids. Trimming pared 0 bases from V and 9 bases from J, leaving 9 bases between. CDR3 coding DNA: TGTGCCAGCAGCCAAGATCGAAGGGGTGAGCAGTTCTTC. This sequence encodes CASSQDRRGEQFF. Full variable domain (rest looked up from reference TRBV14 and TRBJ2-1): EAGVTQFPSHSVIEKGQTVTLRCDPISGHDNLYWYRRVMGKEIKFLLHFVKESKQDESGMPNNRFLAERTGGTYSTLKVQPAELEDSGVYFCASSQDRRGEQFFGPGTRLTVL.

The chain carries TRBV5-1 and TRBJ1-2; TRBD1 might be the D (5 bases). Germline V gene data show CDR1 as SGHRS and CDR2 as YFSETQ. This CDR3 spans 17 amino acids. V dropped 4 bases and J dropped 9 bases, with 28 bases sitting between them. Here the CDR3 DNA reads TGCGCCAGCAGCCTGGGACCCAGGACGGGGGGGTTTAAAAGCTACACCTTC. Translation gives CASSLGPRTGGFKSYTF.

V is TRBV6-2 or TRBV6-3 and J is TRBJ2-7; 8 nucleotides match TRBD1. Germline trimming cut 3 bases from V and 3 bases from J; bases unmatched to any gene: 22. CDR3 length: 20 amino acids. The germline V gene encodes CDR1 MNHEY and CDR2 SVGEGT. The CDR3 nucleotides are TGTGCCAGCAGTTATCGGCCGAGACAGGGGTCCAAAGGGAAACTCTACGAGCAGTACTTC. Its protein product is CASSYRPRQGSKGKLYEQYF.

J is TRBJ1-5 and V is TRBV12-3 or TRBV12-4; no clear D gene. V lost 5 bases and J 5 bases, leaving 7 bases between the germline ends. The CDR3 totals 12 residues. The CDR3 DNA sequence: TGTGCCAGCAGTCCCCGCTATCAGCCCCAGCATTTT. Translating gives CASSPRYQPQHF.

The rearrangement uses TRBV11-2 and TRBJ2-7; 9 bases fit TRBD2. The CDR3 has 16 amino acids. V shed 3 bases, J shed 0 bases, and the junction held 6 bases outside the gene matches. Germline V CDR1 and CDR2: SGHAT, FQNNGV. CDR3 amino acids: CASSLGSGRHSYEQYF. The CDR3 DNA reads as TGTGCCAGCAGCTTGGGGAGCGGGAGGCACTCCTACGAGCAGTACTTC.

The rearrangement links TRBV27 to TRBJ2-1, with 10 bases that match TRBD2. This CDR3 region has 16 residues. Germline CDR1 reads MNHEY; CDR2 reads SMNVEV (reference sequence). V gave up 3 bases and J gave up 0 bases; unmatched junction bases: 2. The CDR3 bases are TGTGCCAGCAGTTTTAGCGGGGGGAGCTCCTACAATGAGCAGTTCTTC. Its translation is CASSFSGGSSYNEQFF.

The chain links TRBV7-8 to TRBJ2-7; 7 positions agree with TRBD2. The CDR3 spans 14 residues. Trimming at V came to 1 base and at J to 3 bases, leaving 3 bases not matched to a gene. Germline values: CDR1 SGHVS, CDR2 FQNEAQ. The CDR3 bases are TGTGCCAGCAGCTTAGGAGGCGGGAGCTACGAGCAGTACTTC. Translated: CASSLGGGSYEQYF.

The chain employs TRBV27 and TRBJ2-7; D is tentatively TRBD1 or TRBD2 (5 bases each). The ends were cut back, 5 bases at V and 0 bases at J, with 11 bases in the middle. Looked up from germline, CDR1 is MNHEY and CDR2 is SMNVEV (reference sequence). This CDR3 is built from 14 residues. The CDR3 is CASSPGTVSYEQYF. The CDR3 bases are TGTGCCAGCAGTCCGGGGACCGTCTCCTACGAGCAGTACTTC.

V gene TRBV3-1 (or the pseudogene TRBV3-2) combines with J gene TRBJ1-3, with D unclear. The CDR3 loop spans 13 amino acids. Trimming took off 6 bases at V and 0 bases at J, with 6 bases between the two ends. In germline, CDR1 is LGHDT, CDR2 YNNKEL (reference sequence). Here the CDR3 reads CASSQSSGNTIYF. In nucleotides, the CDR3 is TGTGCCAGCAGTCAAAGCTCTGGAAACACCATATATTTT.

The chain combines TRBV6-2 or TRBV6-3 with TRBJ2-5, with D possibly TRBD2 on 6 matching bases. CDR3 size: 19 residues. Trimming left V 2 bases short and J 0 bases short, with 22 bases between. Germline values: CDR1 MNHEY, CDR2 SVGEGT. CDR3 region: CASSYPQRVGGKNQETQYF. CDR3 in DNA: TGTGCCAGCAGTTACCCGCAAAGAGTTGGCGGGAAAAACCAAGAGACCCAGTACTTC.

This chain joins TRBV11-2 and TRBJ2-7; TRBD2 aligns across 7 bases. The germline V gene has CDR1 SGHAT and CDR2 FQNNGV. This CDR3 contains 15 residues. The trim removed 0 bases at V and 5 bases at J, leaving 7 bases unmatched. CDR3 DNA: TGTGCCAGCAGCTTAGAAGGCGGGAGTGGCCACGAGCAGTACTTC. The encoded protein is CASSLEGGSGHEQYF.

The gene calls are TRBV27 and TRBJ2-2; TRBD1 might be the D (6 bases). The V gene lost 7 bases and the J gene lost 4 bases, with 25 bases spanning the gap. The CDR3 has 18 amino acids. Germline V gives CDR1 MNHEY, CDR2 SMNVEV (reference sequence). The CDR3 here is CASMILRTGNFATGELFF. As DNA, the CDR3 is TGTGCCAGCATGATTCTTAGAACAGGGAATTTTGCCACCGGGGAGCTGTTTTTT.

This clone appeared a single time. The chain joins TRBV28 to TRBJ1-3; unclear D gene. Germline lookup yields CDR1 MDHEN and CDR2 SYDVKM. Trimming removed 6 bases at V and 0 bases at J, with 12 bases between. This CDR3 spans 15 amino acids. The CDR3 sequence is CASRGSGFSGNTIYF. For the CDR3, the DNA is TGTGCCAGCAGGGGCTCAGGATTCTCTGGAAACACCATATATTTT.